These T cell receptor beta chains were read from a single sample in a study of blood T cells in healthy people across ages. Each CDR3 protein gets one entry after TCRdb re-called the 5' RACE reads with MiXCR. Of 800,000 to 1,000,000 distinct CDR3 sequences listed, approximately 49% are singletons. Material: blood. The source of these receptors is a man aged 25 to 45 in good health. CDR3s include the opening cysteine and the closing phenylalanine or tryptophan. D genes are given only for firm matches. Expanded clones get a size class; other rows say once, few or many, or leave the size out.

len	abundance	j_gene	v_gene	d_gene	CDR3aa	CDR3nt
16	few	TRBJ2-4	TRBV12-3/TRBV12-4	TRBD1	CASRSEQDRSKNIQYF	TGTGCCAGCAGATCAGAACAGGACAGGTCCAAAAACATTCAGTACTTC
14	NA	TRBJ2-7	TRBV27	TRBD1	CASSRRDRIYEQYF	TGTGCCAGCAGTCGTCGGGACAGAATTTACGAGCAGTACTTC
20	NA	TRBJ2-2	TRBV7-2	TRBD2	CASSPGPGLAGGPGTGELFF	TGTGCCAGCAGCCCAGGCCCGGGACTAGCGGGGGGGCCGGGCACCGGGGAGCTGTTTTTT
14	NA	TRBJ2-7	TRBV2	TRBD2	CASMDRLASYEQYF	TGTGCCAGCATGGATCGACTAGCTTCCTACGAGCAGTACTTC
15	few	TRBJ2-5	TRBV9	NA	CASSVVGGVDETQYF	TGTGCCAGCAGCGTAGTTGGCGGGGTCGACGAGACCCAGTACTTC
15	NA	TRBJ1-4	TRBV5-1	NA	CASRADGATNEKLFF	TGCGCCAGCAGAGCGGACGGTGCAACTAATGAAAAACTGTTTTTT
17	few	TRBJ2-3	TRBV4-2	NA	CASSQDLAAGGPDTQYF	TGTGCCAGCAGCCAAGATCTAGCGGCAGGGGGCCCGGATACGCAGTATTTT
18	few	TRBJ2-5	TRBV20-1	TRBD2	CSAKRLRGGAQGIETQYF	TGCAGTGCTAAAAGGCTCCGCGGGGGGGCCCAAGGGATAGAGACCCAGTACTTC
15	few	TRBJ1-4	TRBV4-1	NA	CASSQLAGRGEKLFF	TGCGCCAGCAGCCAACTAGCGGGGAGGGGCGAAAAACTGTTTTTT
16	NA	TRBJ2-1	TRBV5-5	NA	CASSLDLKPSINEQFF	TGTGCCAGCAGCTTGGACTTAAAACCCTCAATTAATGAGCAGTTCTTC
13	NA	TRBJ2-1	TRBV5-1	NA	CASSAGGGNEQFF	TGCGCCAGCAGCGCGGGTGGAGGGAATGAGCAGTTCTTC
15	few	TRBJ2-3	TRBV15	NA	CATSREGAAADTQYF	TGTGCCACCAGCAGAGAGGGGGCGGCGGCAGATACGCAGTATTTT
13	NA	TRBJ2-1	TRBV6-5	NA	CASKGDNYNEQFF	TGTGCCAGCAAGGGTGACAACTACAATGAGCAGTTCTTC
13	NA	TRBJ2-2	TRBV2	NA	CASSVSGKGELFF	TGTGCCAGCAGTGTATCGGGGAAAGGGGAGCTGTTTTTT
15	NA	TRBJ2-3	TRBV5-1	TRBD2	CASSLVIAGTDTQYF	TGCGCCAGCAGCTTGGTAATAGCGGGGACAGATACGCAGTATTTT
12	NA	TRBJ2-7	TRBV28	NA	CASKLSRDGPYF	TGTGCCAGCAAGCTATCCCGGGACGGTCCGTACTTC
17	few	TRBJ2-5	TRBV6-1	TRBD2	CASSLRGLAGGQETQYF	TGTGCCAGCAGTCTAAGGGGACTAGCGGGGGGCCAAGAGACCCAGTACTTC
14	NA	TRBJ2-3	TRBV9	NA	CASSVVGVADTQYF	TGTGCCAGCAGCGTAGTTGGAGTTGCGGATACGCAGTATTTT
16	NA	TRBJ1-2	TRBV5-1	NA	CASSLESGSSSYGYTF	TGCGCCAGCAGCTTGGAGTCGGGGTCTTCTAGCTATGGCTACACCTTC
13	NA	TRBJ2-7	TRBV5-1	NA	CASSWSQLYEQYF	TGCGCCAGCAGCTGGTCACAGCTTTACGAGCAGTACTTC
14	few	TRBJ2-6	TRBV5-1	NA	CASSLEGGANVLTF	TGCGCCAGCAGCTTGGAGGGGGGGGCCAACGTCCTGACTTTC
17	NA	TRBJ2-5	TRBV7-2	TRBD2	CASSSMMASGAEETQYF	TGTGCCAGCAGCTCTATGATGGCTAGCGGGGCTGAAGAGACCCAGTACTTC
13	few	TRBJ1-1	TRBV5-1	NA	CASSLTPNTEAFF	TGCGCCAGCAGCCTGACACCGAACACTGAAGCTTTCTTT
14	NA	TRBJ1-2	TRBV29-1	NA	CSVPRVGTGYGYTF	TGCAGCGTCCCGCGAGTGGGGACCGGCTATGGCTACACCTTC
14	many	TRBJ2-5	TRBV29-1	NA	CSVEKGIVQETQYF	TGCAGCGTCGAGAAAGGGATAGTTCAGGAGACCCAGTACTTC
14	NA	TRBJ2-7	TRBV7-2	NA	CASSLATESYEQYF	TGTGCCAGCAGCTTAGCTACAGAAAGCTACGAGCAGTACTTC
13	few	TRBJ1-5	TRBV24-1	NA	CATSDRTNQPQHF	TGTGCCACCAGTGATCGAACCAATCAGCCCCAGCATTTT
12	NA	TRBJ2-4	TRBV12-3/TRBV12-4	NA	CASQLAKNIQYF	TGTGCCAGTCAATTAGCCAAAAACATTCAGTACTTC
14	NA	TRBJ2-1	TRBV20-1	NA	CSASSMTSYNEQFF	TGCAGTGCTAGCAGTATGACATCCTACAATGAGCAGTTCTTC
16	few	TRBJ1-2	TRBV20-1	NA	CSARDPYGGANYGYTF	TGCAGTGCTAGAGACCCCTATGGGGGAGCTAACTATGGCTACACCTTC
13	few	TRBJ2-1	TRBV28	NA	CASIWGLGNEQFF	TGTGCCAGCATCTGGGGATTGGGCAATGAGCAGTTCTTC
15	NA	TRBJ2-1	TRBV7-2	TRBD1	CASSIWTGQVYEQFF	TGTGCCAGCAGCATATGGACAGGGCAAGTCTACGAGCAGTTCTTC
14	NA	TRBJ2-7	TRBV7-2	NA	CASSSGHLTYEQYF	TGTGCCAGCAGCTCGGGACACCTTACCTACGAGCAGTACTTC
14	NA	TRBJ1-6	TRBV20-1	TRBD1	CSVSRTGEYSPLHF	TGCAGTGTTAGCCGGACAGGGGAGTATTCACCCCTCCACTTT
15	NA	TRBJ2-7	TRBV28	TRBD1	CASNQPGQGAYEQYF	TGTGCCAGCAACCAGCCGGGACAGGGGGCCTACGAGCAGTACTTC
14	NA	TRBJ2-7	TRBV6-5	NA	CASSYRRLPYEQYF	TGTGCCAGCAGTTACCGCCGCTTGCCCTACGAGCAGTACTTC
16	many	TRBJ1-2	TRBV27	TRBD1	CASSLQGQGGNYGYTF	TGTGCCAGCAGCCTACAGGGACAGGGTGGAAACTATGGCTACACCTTC
13	NA	TRBJ1-1	TRBV20-1	NA	CSARVGAPTEAFF	TGCAGTGCTAGAGTCGGGGCCCCAACTGAAGCTTTCTTT
15	few	TRBJ2-5	TRBV7-2	NA	CASSLYRGAVETQYF	TGTGCCAGCAGCTTATACCGGGGGGCTGTAGAGACCCAGTACTTC
16	few	TRBJ2-5	TRBV5-1	TRBD2	CASSLTSGGHQETQYF	TGCGCCAGCAGCTTGACCAGCGGGGGGCACCAAGAGACCCAGTACTTC
18	NA	TRBJ2-5	TRBV4-2	TRBD2	CASNHPTGTAGGRETQYF	TGTGCCAGCAACCATCCGACAGGGACAGCGGGGGGGCGGGAGACCCAGTACTTC
14	many	TRBJ2-1	TRBV6-5	TRBD1	CASSPGTGGNEQFF	TGTGCCAGCAGCCCCGGGACAGGGGGCAATGAGCAGTTCTTC
12	few	TRBJ2-4	TRBV7-2	TRBD2	CASSLIAGEQYF	TGTGCCAGCAGCTTGATAGCGGGGGAGCAGTACTTC
15	NA	TRBJ2-3	TRBV7-6	NA	CASSRGLGVTDTQYF	TGTGCCAGCAGCCGAGGCTTAGGGGTCACAGATACGCAGTATTTT
13	NA	TRBJ2-3	TRBV5-6	NA	CASSVRTWDTQYF	TGTGCCAGCAGCGTTCGAACTTGGGATACGCAGTATTTT
14	NA	TRBJ1-1	TRBV10-3	TRBD1	CAISDRATNTEAFF	TGTGCCATCAGCGACAGGGCGACGAACACTGAAGCTTTCTTT
12	few	TRBJ2-7	TRBV28	NA	CASRDPSYEQYF	TGTGCCAGCCGGGACCCCTCCTACGAGCAGTACTTC
16	NA	TRBJ2-1	TRBV12-3/TRBV12-4	TRBD2	CASRPIAGSSYNEQFF	TGTGCCAGCAGACCCATAGCGGGTAGCTCCTACAATGAGCAGTTCTTC
13	NA	TRBJ1-2	TRBV12-3/TRBV12-4	NA	CASAASPNYGYTF	TGTGCCAGCGCGGCGTCACCCAACTATGGCTACACCTTC
14	few	TRBJ1-5	TRBV28	NA	CASSLSLQNQPQHF	TGTGCCAGCAGTTTATCTTTACAGAATCAGCCCCAGCATTTT
13	NA	TRBJ1-6	TRBV6-1	NA	CASSEETNSPLHF	TGTGCCAGCAGTGAAGAGACTAATTCACCCCTCCACTTT
15	NA	TRBJ2-5	TRBV5-1	NA	CASSLESRPRETQYF	TGCGCCAGCAGCTTGGAATCAAGGCCCCGGGAGACCCAGTACTTC
13	few	TRBJ2-2	TRBV5-1	NA	CASREGLAGELFF	TGCGCCAGCCGCGAAGGGTTGGCCGGGGAGCTGTTTTTT
13	few	TRBJ2-1	TRBV30	NA	CAWNGGQGGEQFF	TGTGCCTGGAATGGTGGCCAGGGGGGTGAGCAGTTCTTC
14	NA	TRBJ1-1	TRBV2	NA	CASVSQRGLTEAFF	TGTGCCAGCGTGAGCCAGCGGGGCCTCACTGAAGCTTTCTTT